Shown below are 23 T cell receptor beta chains from a single sample sequenced in a study of T cell responses to AZD1222 COVID-19 vaccine. Sequenced by immunoSEQ multiplex PCR; TCRdb stores in-frame clones only, minus some. The repertoire includes 90,000 to 150,000 clones, approximately 86% of them detected once, and roughly 2.7% sits in the top ten. The sequencing here drew on peripheral blood, taken 28 days after the second AZD1222 dose. These receptors originate from an adult who received the AZD1222 COVID-19 vaccine.

V gene TRBV11-2 combines with J gene TRBJ1-6, with 10 bases identical to TRBD1. The CDR3 spans 14 residues. Losses at the gene ends were 5 bases for V and 10 bases for J; bases not matched to a gene: 5. The germline V gene encodes CDR1 SGHAT and CDR2 FQNNGV. DNA for the CDR3: TGTGCCAGCAGCCCCGGGACAGGGGCATCACCCCTCCACTTT. Its protein product is CASSPGTGASPLHF.

The V and J genes are TRBV7-8 and TRBJ1-5; a possible D gene is TRBD1 (5 bases). This CDR3 spans 14 amino acids. Germline CDR1 is SGHVS and CDR2 is FQNEAQ. The germline V and J ends were trimmed by 3 bases and 7 bases, with 13 bases remaining between them. CDR3 sequence: CASSLYQGGQPQHF. The DNA for the CDR3 is TGTGCCAGCAGCTTGTACCAGGGAGGGCAGCCCCAGCATTTT.

This chain links TRBV20-1 with TRBJ1-2; 9 bases fit TRBD1. The CDR3 totals 13 residues. V gave up 3 bases and J gave up 5 bases; unmatched junction bases: 4. CDR1 and CDR2 (germline): DFQATT, SNEGSKA (reference sequence). The CDR3 sequence: CSASRDRAYGYTF. CDR3 DNA: TGCAGTGCTAGTAGGGACAGGGCATATGGCTACACCTTC.

V is TRBV7-9 and J is TRBJ1-2; D uncertain. CDR3 length: 11 amino acids. Germline-derived CDR1 and CDR2 are SEHNR and FQNEAQ (reference sequence). Trimming stripped 5 bases from V and 6 bases from J, with 7 bases between. The CDR3 region has the DNA TGTGCCAGCAGCCCAGGAGATGGCTACACCTTC. Translation: CASSPGDGYTF.

The chain uses TRBV4-3 and TRBJ1-1, with D possibly TRBD1 on 6 matching bases. CDR3 length: 17 amino acids. From germline, CDR1 is LGHNA and CDR2 YSLEER. V was trimmed by 2 bases and J by 2 bases, leaving 18 bases between them. CDR3 DNA: TGCGCCAGCAGCCAACACCCTCCGGGACAACTAAACACTGAAGCTTTCTTT. Translation: CASSQHPPGQLNTEAFF.

The V gene is TRBV18, the J gene TRBJ2-3; D possibly corresponds to TRBD2 (6 bases). Trimming shortened V by 3 bases and J by 2 bases, and 9 bases separated the two germline ends. The CDR3 contains 14 residues. Germline V gene data show CDR1 as KGHSH and CDR2 as LQKENI. The CDR3 sequence is CASSPSSVTDTQYF. The CDR3 coding sequence is TGTGCCAGCTCACCTTCTAGCGTCACAGATACGCAGTATTTT.

The chain has TRBV18 and TRBJ2-7; D tentatively reads TRBD1 or TRBD2 (6 bases each). The V end was cut by 6 bases, the J end by 7 bases, with 16 bases between. CDR1 and CDR2 (germline): KGHSH, LQKENI. The CDR3 has 13 amino acids. The CDR3 here is CASSGGPPSEQYF. In DNA form, the CDR3 reads TGTGCCAGCTCGGGGGGCCCTCCGTCGGAGCAGTACTTC.

The gene calls are TRBV7-2 and TRBJ1-3; no firm D call. V lost 3 bases and J lost 0, with 12 bases in between. Germline-derived CDR1 and CDR2 are SGHTA and FQGNSA. There are 16 residues in the CDR3. The CDR3 region is CASSLGAVNSGNTIYF. CDR3 sequence (DNA): TGTGCCAGCAGCTTGGGTGCCGTAAACTCTGGAAACACCATATATTTT.

The chain uses TRBV7-9 and TRBJ1-5; D uncertain. This CDR3 comprises 13 residues. V lost 2 bases and J 4 bases, leaving 6 bases between the germline ends. Germline CDR1 SEHNR, CDR2 FQNEAQ (reference sequence). The CDR3 nucleotides are TGTGCCAGCAGCTTATTCGCGAATCAGCCCCAGCATTTT. The encoded protein is CASSLFANQPQHF.

This clone was seen once. The V gene is TRBV7-2, the J gene TRBJ1-4; weak D call: TRBD1 (5 bases). Per germline, CDR1 SGHTA and CDR2 FQGNSA. V lost 5 bases and J 4 bases, leaving 11 bases between the germline ends. CDR3 length equals 14 residues. CDR3 loop: CASSLPGYNEKLFF. CDR3 nucleotides: TGTGCCAGCAGCCTACCAGGGTATAATGAAAAACTGTTTTTT.

This clone was counted only a few times. This chain joins TRBV5-1 and TRBJ1-2; D is ambiguous. CDR1 is SGHRS, CDR2 YFSETQ, per germline. Trimming pared 2 bases from V and 4 bases from J, leaving 12 bases between. The CDR3 has 14 amino acids. CDR3 protein: CASSFLPVGYGYTF. The CDR3 nucleotides read TGCGCCAGCAGCTTTCTACCGGTCGGCTATGGCTACACCTTC.

This clone was observed once. The chain is built from TRBV6-2 or TRBV6-3 and TRBJ2-5; TRBD2 matches at 9 bases. CDR1 and CDR2 from the germline V gene are MNHEY and SVGEGT. CDR3 length: 18 residues. Trimming took 0 bases from V and 0 from J; bases not matched to a gene: 8. CDR3 DNA: TGTGCCAGCAGTTACTCGGGAAGGAGCGGGGGGTACCAAGAGACCCAGTACTTC. Amino acid sequence: CASSYSGRSGGYQETQYF.

The V and J genes are TRBV24-1 and TRBJ1-6; the D is unclear. Trimming took off 5 bases at V and 7 bases at J, with 8 bases between the two ends. The CDR3 is 13 residues long. Germline V CDR1 and CDR2: KGHDR, SFDVKD. The CDR3 reads CATSVGNNSPLHF. CDR3 DNA: TGTGCCACCAGTGTGGGAAACAATTCACCCCTCCACTTT.

V and J are TRBV4-1 and TRBJ1-3; D is undetermined. V gave up 1 base and J gave up 3 bases, with 7 bases separating them. CDR3 length: 14 residues. Per the germline V gene, CDR1 is MGHRA and CDR2 is YSYEKL. CDR3 in amino acids: CASSQGGDGNTIYF. The CDR3 nucleotides read TGCGCCAGCAGCCAAGGTGGTGATGGAAACACCATATATTTT.

The rearrangement links TRBV20-1 to TRBJ1-5, with TRBD1 as a possible D gene (5 bases). CDR1 and CDR2 from the germline V gene are DFQATT and SNEGSKA (reference sequence). Trimming removed 3 bases at V and 6 bases at J, with 12 bases between. The CDR3 consists of 13 residues. In DNA form, the CDR3 reads TGCAGTGCTAGTGGGGGGGACGGTCAGCCCCAGCATTTT. Translating gives CSASGGDGQPQHF.

V is TRBV5-1 and J is TRBJ2-5; 12 bases are a match to TRBD2. The CDR3 is made up of 16 amino acids. The germline gives CDR1 SGHRS, CDR2 YFSETQ. With V trimmed by 5 bases and J by 2 bases, 7 bases remained unmatched. The chain's CDR3 is CASRRYLAGGQETQYF. In nucleotides, the CDR3 is TGCGCCAGCAGGAGATACCTAGCGGGGGGGCAAGAGACCCAGTACTTC.

The chain is built from TRBV28 and TRBJ2-7, with unresolved D. Germline assignment: CDR1 MDHEN and CDR2 SYDVKM. The CDR3 is 13 residues long. V was shortened by 5 bases and J by 3 bases, with 11 bases between the two germline ends. The CDR3 DNA reads TGTGCCAGCAGTAGTTCCCTTGTCTACGAGCAGTACTTC. It codes for CASSSSLVYEQYF.

This chain uses TRBV19 with TRBJ1-2; D is possibly TRBD1 (5 bases). The CDR3 has 16 amino acids. Germline V gene lookup returns CDR1 LNHDA and CDR2 SQIVND (reference sequence). The ends were cut back, 6 bases at V and 2 bases at J, with 19 bases in the middle. As DNA, the CDR3 is TGTGCCAGTAGCGACCTGGGACTTAACCGGAACTATGGCTACACCTTC. Translated, it gives CASSDLGLNRNYGYTF. The full variable domain, completed using reference TRBV19 and TRBJ1-2, is DGGITQSPKYLFRKEGQNVTLSCEQNLNHDAMYWYRQDPGQGLRLIYYSQIVNDFQKGDIAEGYSVSREKKESFPLTVTSAQKNPTAFYLCASSDLGLNRNYGYTFGSGTRLTVV.

This chain links TRBV7-8 with TRBJ1-4; D is uncertain. The V and J ends lost 5 bases and 3 bases respectively, with 7 bases between them. The CDR3 has 13 residues. Germline CDR1 reads SGHVS; CDR2 reads FQNEAQ. Here the CDR3 reads CASSGPSNEKLFF. Written as DNA, the CDR3 is TGTGCCAGCAGCGGCCCTTCTAATGAAAAACTGTTTTTT. Looking up the rest from reference TRBV7-8 and TRBJ1-4 gives the full variable domain: GAGVSQSPRYKVAKRGQDVALRCDPISGHVSLFWYQQALGQGPEFLTYFQNEAQLDKSGLPSDRFFAERPEGSVSTLKIQRTQQEDSAVYLCASSGPSNEKLFFGSGTQLSVL.

This chain links TRBV5-1 with TRBJ2-7; 8 nucleotides line up with TRBD1. Germline assignment: CDR1 SGHRS and CDR2 YFSETQ. The CDR3 has 17 amino acids. V lost 0 bases to trimming and J lost 2 bases; unmatched junction nucleotides: 10. The CDR3 spells CASSLARLRTGPYEQYF. DNA of the CDR3: TGCGCCAGCAGCTTGGCGCGTTTAAGGACAGGGCCCTACGAGCAGTACTTC.

V usage is TRBV29-1 and J usage is TRBJ1-2, with D perhaps matching TRBD1 (5 bases). With 5 bases removed from V and 2 bases from J, the gap between germline ends came to 21 bases. The CDR3 sequence is 16 residues long. CDR1 SQVTM and CDR2 ANQGSEA come from the germline V gene. The CDR3 DNA is TGCAGCGTTATAGGACCTCGGGGGAGCGAAAACTATGGCTACACCTTC. It translates to CSVIGPRGSENYGYTF.

This clone was detected a few times. J is TRBJ1-1 and V is TRBV18; D is unclear. There are 12 residues in the CDR3. Trimming pared 6 bases from V and 5 bases from J, leaving 10 bases between. Germline CDR1 and CDR2: KGHSH and LQKENI. The CDR3 DNA reads as TGTGCCAGCTCGGTACAGACGACTGAAGCTTTCTTT. Translation: CASSVQTTEAFF.

The V call is TRBV5-4, the J call TRBJ2-3, with 11 bases aligning to TRBD2. After removal of 1 base from V and 2 bases from J, the junction contained 6 bases not matched to a gene. The CDR3 runs to 17 residues. Germline V CDR1 and CDR2: SGHNT, YYREEE (reference sequence). The CDR3 sequence: CASSLRLAGGATDTQYF. CDR3 coding DNA: TGTGCCAGCAGCTTGCGGCTAGCGGGGGGCGCCACAGATACGCAGTATTTT. Drawing the rest from reference TRBV5-4 and TRBJ2-3, the complete variable domain is ETGVTQSPTHLIKTRGQQVTLRCSSQSGHNTVSWYQQALGQGPQFIFQYYREEENGRGNFPPRFSGLQFPNYSSELNVNALELDDSALYLCASSLRLAGGATDTQYFGPGTRLTVL.